The 11 T cell receptor beta chains listed next were all sequenced from one sample in a study of shared clonotypes between healthy human individuals. Using immunoSEQ multiplex PCR, the repertoire was profiled, and TCRdb retains in-frame clones only, with some absent. The sample shows hundreds of thousands of clones, around 81% of them seen only once. What was sequenced was PBMCs. The origin of the receptors is a woman in her 40s in good health. Some clones in this sample may be carry-over from other donors' samples.

The chain combines TRBV5-1 with TRBJ2-5; D remains ambiguous. Trimming pared 4 bases from V and 5 bases from J, leaving 21 bases between. Germline V gene lookup returns CDR1 SGHRS and CDR2 YFSETQ. This CDR3 has 16 amino acids. The CDR3 bases are TGCGCCAGCAGCCTCCGGCCCCTTTATGAGGCGGAGACCCAGTACTTC. Amino acid sequence: CASSLRPLYEAETQYF.

The V gene is TRBV29-1, the J gene TRBJ1-1; no firm D call. Germline CDR1 is SQVTM and CDR2 is ANQGSEA. The CDR3 is made up of 10 amino acids. Trimming pared 3 bases from V and 7 bases from J, leaving 6 bases between. The CDR3 is CSVDNLEAFF. The DNA of the CDR3 is TGCAGCGTTGACAACCTTGAAGCTTTCTTT.

This clone has more than one count but fewer than ten. V is TRBV7-8 and J is TRBJ1-5, with 12 bases lining up with TRBD1. Germline loops: CDR1 SGHVS, CDR2 FQNEAQ. V lost 5 bases and J lost 5; bases outside the gene matches: 7. The CDR3 is 16 amino acids. DNA for the CDR3: TGTGCCAGCAGCCAGGCGGGACAGGGGGCATATCAGCCCCAGCATTTT. As protein: CASSQAGQGAYQPQHF.

V gene TRBV7-2 combines with J gene TRBJ2-2, with 12 bases lining up with TRBD2. J gave up 5 bases and V 5 bases, and 9 bases lay outside the gene matches. The CDR3 is 17 residues long. Germline V gives CDR1 SGHTA, CDR2 FQGNSA. CDR3 in amino acids: CASSPRTSGIRTGELFF. The CDR3 coding sequence is TGTGCCAGCAGCCCTCGGACTAGCGGGATTAGGACCGGGGAGCTGTTTTTT.

This chain uses TRBV5-1 with TRBJ1-1; no firm D call. The CDR3 sequence is 13 residues long. The germline V gene has CDR1 SGHRS and CDR2 YFSETQ. V lost 0 bases, J lost 5 bases, and 8 bases lay in between. CDR3: CASSLGYKTEAFF. In DNA form, the CDR3 reads TGCGCCAGCAGCTTGGGTTACAAGACTGAAGCTTTCTTT. The complete variable domain, with remaining parts taken from reference TRBV5-1 and TRBJ1-1, reads KAGVTQTPRYLIKTRGQQVTLSCSPISGHRSVSWYQQTPGQGLQFLFEYFSETQRNKGNFPGRFSGRQFSNSRSEMNVSTLELGDSALYLCASSLGYKTEAFFGQGTRLTVV.

In its sample, this clone was seen a few times. The CDR3 reads CASSQRPGPNYGYTF. CDR3 DNA: TGTGCCAGCAGCCAAAGACCGGGACCAAACTATGGCTACACCTTC. The chain uses TRBV5-5 and TRBJ1-2, with a weak D call TRBD1 (5 bases). V was trimmed by 4 bases and J by 2 bases, leaving 15 bases between them. There are 15 residues in the CDR3. Germline V CDR1 and CDR2: SGHKS, YYEKEE (reference sequence). Looking up the rest from reference TRBV5-5 and TRBJ1-2 gives the full variable domain: DAGVTQSPTHLIKTRGQQVTLRCSPISGHKSVSWYQQVLGQGPQFIFQYYEKEERGRGNFPDRFSARQFPNYSSELNVNALLLGDSALYLCASSQRPGPNYGYTFGSGTRLTVV.

This clone was seen a few times. V usage is TRBV7-2 and J usage is TRBJ1-5, with 7 bases identical to TRBD1. The CDR3 runs 15 residues. Germline CDR1 and CDR2: SGHTA and FQGNSA. J was trimmed by 5 bases and V by 6 bases; bases with no gene match: 10. CDR3 residues: CASRRTGTDHQPQHF. The CDR3 region has the DNA TGTGCCAGCAGACGTACCGGGACAGACCATCAGCCCCAGCATTTT.

The rearrangement links TRBV9 to TRBJ2-4; D is unresolved. V was trimmed by 0 bases and J by 5 bases, leaving 6 bases between them. The CDR3 is made up of 13 amino acids. Germline CDR1 reads SGDLS; CDR2 reads YYNGEE. The CDR3 loop reads CASSVGRENIQYF. For the CDR3, the DNA is TGTGCCAGCAGCGTAGGTCGTGAAAACATTCAGTACTTC.

The chain uses TRBV28 and TRBJ1-2, with TRBD1 identical over 9 bases. J lost 4 bases, V lost 1 base, and 7 bases had no gene match. The CDR3 loop spans 16 amino acids. Germline V lookup: CDR1 MDHEN, CDR2 SYDVKM. The CDR3 reads CASSLSGQGISYGYTF. The CDR3 DNA is TGTGCCAGCAGTTTATCGGGACAGGGAATATCCTATGGCTACACCTTC.

In DNA, the CDR3 is TGTGCCAGTAGCCCTAGACAGGGGGCAGGGGGCTACACCTTC. Translation gives CASSPRQGAGGYTF. This rearrangement joins TRBV19 to TRBJ1-2, with 10 bases fitting TRBD1. CDR1 and CDR2 (germline): LNHDA, SQIVND (reference sequence). This CDR3 has 14 amino acids. With 6 bases clipped from V and 8 bases from J, the junction kept 9 bases outside the gene matches.

The chain uses TRBV5-1 and TRBJ2-5; weak D call: TRBD1 (6 bases). CDR3 length: 13 residues. V was cut by 5 bases and J by 2 bases, with 10 bases left in between. CDR1 is SGHRS, CDR2 YFSETQ, per germline. CDR3 in DNA: TGCGCCAGCAGGAGGACAGTACAAGAGACCCAGTACTTC. Translation gives CASRRTVQETQYF.